The entry below describes one TCR beta chain. The antigen this receptor binds is unknown. No much larger clone exists at a distance of one base, and base qualities are not known. TCR CDR3 regions were amplified from genomic DNA by multiplex PCR using the deep immunoSEQ assay. Extracted genomic DNA from each cell subset was spread evenly across all wells of several immunoSEQ 96-well plates, with each plate serving as a replicate. Each replicate PCR for sorted subsets received around 200 ng genomic DNA, equal to roughly 29,000 T cell genomes. Purified libraries were quantified with a Qubit 3.0 fluorometer, sized on a Bioanalyzer 2100, and re-quantified with the KAPA Library Quantification kit. Every immunoSEQ 96-well plate was sequenced on a separate single-read 150-cycle Illumina NextSeq 550 flow cell. In the source study's methods: Because the immunoSEQ output held only junctional sequences and lacked quality scores, the filtering could not match the filtering applied to full-length reads. Sequences were annotated with PyIR, a Python wrapper for IgBLAST v1.9, using IMGT germline references to assign V/J genes and CDR3. Any read was removed if the V/J assignment was weak (E-value above 1e-6), the CDR3 was missing, or the read contained stop codons, out-of-frame junctions, or ambiguous translated residues. V3J clonotypes were defined as sequences sharing the same inferred V gene, J gene, and CDR3 amino acid sequence. To compute the percentage overlap between repertoires, the number of shared unique clonotypes was divided by the size of the smaller repertoire. Three approaches were used to assess repertoire richness: RTK rarefaction, the Chao1 estimator, and Recon v2.1 estimates of unobserved clonotypes. For all TCRbeta clonotypes obtained by the gDNA method from several donors, generation probabilities were computed with OLGA. Drawn from immuneACCESS, this table holds only the in-frame rearrangements with V and J called that TCRdb kept. Clones are partly lost; checked studies trace under half to an unresolved V gene and leave the rest unexplained. V, J and clone size derive from that table, while D and trimming were established from the DNA sequence. The sample table contains about 2,200,000 clones; only one count was recorded for around 93% of them. Of the sample, 1.5% to 2% is held by the ten largest clones.

CD8 naive samples were CD45RO-negative cells positively selected for CCR7, giving a CD45RA+CCR7+ population that excluded TemRA cells. The donors were healthy, HIV-negative adults who had no recently reported acute infections or vaccinations. Only Caucasian adults living in Nashville, Tennessee, USA were represented among the donors. Blood was obtained by leukapheresis, after which PBMCs were separated by Ficoll-Histopaque density gradient centrifugation and cryopreserved in liquid nitrogen vapor phase. Analytical flow cytometry was used to check the purity and quantity of every magnetically sorted T cell population. From each sorted fraction, genomic DNA was isolated and quantified by UV absorbance on a Nanodrop 2000c. The CDR3 has 18 amino acids, counting the end cysteine and phenylalanine. CDR3 DNA is the only sequence kept; it has 54 bases, read in frame from the first base. The germline V gene (reference sequence) sets CDR1 to MNHEY and CDR2 to SMNVEV. Deletion took 0 bases off V and 0 bases off J, with a span of 15 bases between the germline ends.

This entry belongs to a study of shared clonotypes between healthy human individuals (dated by TCRdb to 2020 to 2021). Study-wide context: Three men and a couple of women, aged 18 to 49 years, made up the cohort. For each donor, CD4 naive and CD4 memory were each given three plates, CD8 naive was given two plates, and CD8 memory was given one plate. The study deeply sequenced blood TCR repertoires of five healthy adults to estimate repertoire size and the extent of clonotype sharing between individuals. Different laboratories and diverse techniques were used to prepare libraries and sequence TCR repertoires, to increase sequencing depth and limit assay-specific biases. Leukapheresis yielded between about 0.94 and 8.9 billion PBMCs per donor.

The investigation overall reported the following: Naive subsets generally had larger estimated clonotype richness than memory subsets did. Sharing across four donors was observed for about 5% of naive CD4, 3.5% of naive CD8, over 2% of memory CD4, and around 0.4% of memory CD8 clonotypes. Clonotypes shared by all four sorted-subset donors showed higher generation probabilities than non-shared clonotypes. Pairwise subsampling led to the expectation that sequencing depth would affect the degree of clonotype sharing among donors. Sampling was limited to blood, and TCR repertoires in tissue likely differ from TCR repertoires in blood. The small number of donors limited the genetic and exposure-history diversity represented. Even with the large sequencing depth, rarefaction of the sorted-subset datasets indicated that sequencing was incomplete.

Sequencing used naive CD8+ T cells from PBMCs. The cell subset or site label here, explained by the study, means: CD45RA+CCR7+. The receptor was derived from a man aged 18-30 years in good health. Some clones in this sample may be carry-over from other donors' samples. The receptor chain draws on TRBV27 and TRBJ2-1; the D gene identity is not certain. The nucleotide sequence is TGTGCCAGCAGTTTATCTCCTCCGGCGCTGAGCTCCTACAATGAGCAGTTCTTC. It specifies CASSLSPPALSSYNEQFF.